One sample yielded the 28 T cell receptor beta chains listed below, sequenced in a study of cytotoxic CD8 clonotypes in ibrutinib-treated CLL. The repertoire was sequenced with immunoSEQ multiplex PCR; TCRdb's copy has only in-frame clones and lacks some. The data hold approximately 350,000 clones, with over 60% observed a single time. The sequences come from PBMCs, collected after 36 months of ibrutinib treatment. The source is a human donor with chronic lymphocytic leukemia.

V gene TRBV29-1 combines with J gene TRBJ2-1; D ambiguous. CDR1 is SQVTM, CDR2 ANQGSEA, per germline. Trimming removed 3 bases at V and 0 bases at J, with 9 bases between. The CDR3 extends over 14 amino acids. The chain's CDR3 is CSVDWHLSYNEQFF. The DNA of the CDR3 is TGCAGCGTTGACTGGCACCTCTCCTACAATGAGCAGTTCTTC.

The rearrangement links TRBV5-1 to TRBJ2-7; 9 bases are a match to TRBD1. V trimming: 2 bases; J trimming: 7 bases; junction bases outside the gene matches: 7. There are 14 residues in the CDR3. CDR1 is SGHRS and CDR2 is YFSETQ in the germline V gene. As DNA, the CDR3 is TGCGCCAGCAGCTTAGGGACAGGGAGCAGGGAGCAGTACTTC. Translation gives CASSLGTGSREQYF. The full variable domain, with the rest looked up from reference TRBV5-1 and TRBJ2-7, is KAGVTQTPRYLIKTRGQQVTLSCSPISGHRSVSWYQQTPGQGLQFLFEYFSETQRNKGNFPGRFSGRQFSNSRSEMNVSTLELGDSALYLCASSLGTGSREQYFGPGTRLTVT.

This clone has more than one count but fewer than ten. This chain connects TRBV7-2 to TRBJ2-7; possible D gene TRBD2, 6 bases. The CDR3 has 14 amino acids. Germline CDR1 is SGHTA and CDR2 is FQGNSA. Trimming removed 6 bases from V and 2 bases from J, with 14 bases in between. The CDR3 is CASSHDAGPYEQYF. For the CDR3, the DNA is TGTGCCAGCAGTCATGACGCGGGGCCCTACGAGCAGTACTTC.

The chain carries TRBV5-1 and TRBJ2-7; D tentatively reads TRBD1 or TRBD2 (5 bases each). CDR1 is SGHRS and CDR2 is YFSETQ in the germline V gene. The CDR3 consists of 14 residues. V lost 4 bases, J lost 0 bases, and 11 bases lay in between. The CDR3 DNA is TGCGCCAGCAGCGGGGGACGGGACTCCTACGAGCAGTACTTC. Its translation: CASSGGRDSYEQYF.

This chain joins TRBV10-3 and TRBJ1-3, with D unresolved. Trimming removed 0 bases at V and 0 bases at J, with 3 bases between. CDR1 is ENHRY, CDR2 SYGVKD, per germline. The CDR3 length is 14 residues. CDR3 amino acids: CAISESHSGNTIYF. The DNA for the CDR3 is TGTGCCATCAGTGAGTCCCACTCTGGAAACACCATATATTTT.

The rearrangement uses TRBV9 and TRBJ1-1, with a possible D match to TRBD1 (5 bases). The CDR3 runs 15 residues. V was shortened by 5 bases and J by 0 bases, with 14 bases between the two germline ends. Germline V CDR1 and CDR2: SGDLS, YYNGEE. The CDR3 region is CASSRRGSMNTEAFF. The DNA of the CDR3 is TGTGCCAGCAGTCGCCGGGGGAGCATGAACACTGAAGCTTTCTTT.

V usage is TRBV4-1 and J usage is TRBJ2-4, with D tentatively TRBD1 (6 bases). V shed 0 bases and J shed 4 bases, with 10 bases lying between them. The CDR3 length is 15 residues. The germline CDR1 and CDR2 sequences are MGHRA and YSYEKL. The CDR3 loop is CASSQDGTRKNIQYF. DNA for the CDR3: TGCGCCAGCAGCCAAGATGGGACACGAAAAAACATTCAGTACTTC.

The chain joins TRBV4-1 to TRBJ2-3; possible D gene TRBD1, 6 bases. Germline CDR1 and CDR2: MGHRA and YSYEKL. The length of the CDR3 is 14 residues. V lost 3 bases, J lost 2 bases, and 9 bases lay in between. The chain's CDR3 is CASSHPGVTDTQYF. In DNA form, the CDR3 reads TGCGCCAGCAGCCATCCAGGGGTCACAGATACGCAGTATTTT.

This chain links TRBV14 with TRBJ1-4, with 7 bases identical to TRBD1. CDR3 length: 15 residues. V lost 1 base and J lost 7; bases outside the gene matches: 6. The V gene's germline CDR1 is SGHDN and CDR2 FVKESK. CDR3 amino acids: CASSQVLTGAEKLFF. The CDR3 nucleotides read TGTGCCAGCAGCCAAGTTTTAACAGGGGCTGAAAAACTGTTTTTT.

This clone was seen a handful of times. The V and J genes are TRBV5-1 and TRBJ2-1; weak D call: TRBD2 (5 bases). The CDR3 extends over 14 amino acids. Per the germline V gene, CDR1 is SGHRS and CDR2 is YFSETQ. Trimming removed 5 bases at V and 10 bases at J, with 19 bases between. DNA for the CDR3: TGCGCCAGCAGGCCGGACGGCCGACTACCGGAGCAGTTCTTC. It yields the protein CASRPDGRLPEQFF. Combining the CDR3 with reference TRBV5-1 and TRBJ2-1 gives the whole variable domain KAGVTQTPRYLIKTRGQQVTLSCSPISGHRSVSWYQQTPGQGLQFLFEYFSETQRNKGNFPGRFSGRQFSNSRSEMNVSTLELGDSALYLCASRPDGRLPEQFFGPGTRLTVL.

The chain employs TRBV7-2 and TRBJ1-5; 7 positions agree with TRBD1. Germline-derived CDR1 and CDR2 are SGHTA and FQGNSA. CDR3 length equals 15 residues. J gave up 5 bases and V 5 bases, and 9 bases lay outside the gene matches. CDR3 residues: CASSLRQGGDQPQHF. CDR3 DNA sequence: TGTGCCAGCAGCCTCCGACAGGGTGGGGATCAGCCCCAGCATTTT.

J is TRBJ2-1 and V is TRBV20-1; D possibly corresponds to TRBD2 (5 bases). Germline V lookup: CDR1 DFQATT, CDR2 SNEGSKA (reference sequence). The V end was cut by 6 bases, the J end by 8 bases, with 11 bases between. CDR3 length: 11 amino acids. The DNA of the CDR3 is TGCAGTGCGGAGGAATGGGATGAGCAGTTCTTC. It encodes CSAEEWDEQFF.

The gene calls are TRBV6-1 and TRBJ2-1; 12 positions match TRBD1. The CDR3 spans 15 residues. Germline CDR1 and CDR2: MNHNS and SASEGT. Germline trimming cut 6 bases from V and 12 bases from J; bases unmatched to any gene: 12. CDR3 region: CASRTGTGGETLQFF. In DNA form, the CDR3 reads TGTGCCAGCAGAACCGGGACAGGGGGCGAAACTCTGCAGTTCTTC.

The rearrangement links TRBV7-3 to TRBJ1-1; TRBD1 agrees at 11 bases. CDR3 length: 15 amino acids. The V segment lost 5 bases and the J segment 3 bases; nucleotides outside the gene matches: 5. Germline CDR1 reads SGHTA; CDR2 reads FQGTGA. The CDR3 coding sequence is TGTGCCAGCAGCGACAGGGACAGGGGGGACACTGAAGCTTTCTTT. This sequence encodes CASSDRDRGDTEAFF.

The chain joins TRBV11-2 to TRBJ2-7; D not certain. The V gene's germline CDR1 is SGHAT and CDR2 FQNNGV. V gave up 4 bases and J gave up 4 bases, with 5 bases separating them. The CDR3 contains 11 residues. The CDR3 bases are TGTGCCAGCAGCTACCTATACGAGCAGTACTTC. Protein: CASSYLYEQYF. The full variable domain, completed using reference TRBV11-2 and TRBJ2-7, is EAGVAQSPRYKIIEKRQSVAFWCNPISGHATLYWYQQILGQGPKLLIQFQNNGVVDDSQLPKDRFSAERLKGVDSTLKIQPAKLEDSAVYLCASSYLYEQYFGPGTRLTVT.

This clone was observed a handful of times. The rearrangement uses TRBV28 and TRBJ1-2; unclear D gene. V lost 2 bases and J 1 base, leaving 5 bases between the germline ends. The germline V gene encodes CDR1 MDHEN and CDR2 SYDVKM. The CDR3 runs to 13 residues. The DNA for the CDR3 is TGTGCCAGCAGTTTAGGGAATAACTATGGCTACACCTTC. Protein: CASSLGNNYGYTF.

V usage is TRBV2 and J usage is TRBJ2-3, with 9 bases that match TRBD2. Germline CDR1 reads SNHLY; CDR2 reads FYNNEI. The length of the CDR3 is 13 residues. The V and J ends lost 11 bases and 1 base, in that order; junction bases with no gene match: 4. As DNA, the CDR3 is TGTGCCGTCAAGCGGGAGGGCACAGATACGCAGTATTTT. It specifies CAVKREGTDTQYF.

In this sample, this clone turned up a few times. This chain connects TRBV10-1 to TRBJ2-2, with D tentatively TRBD1 (5 bases). This CDR3 has 15 amino acids. Germline values: CDR1 WNHNN, CDR2 SYGVQD (reference sequence). V was shortened by 3 bases and J by 3 bases, with 11 bases between the two germline ends. The CDR3 reads CASSDVTAHTGELFF. The DNA of the CDR3 is TGCGCCAGCAGTGACGTGACAGCGCACACCGGGGAGCTGTTTTTT.

This chain connects TRBV20-1 to TRBJ2-7, with D perhaps matching TRBD2 (5 bases). CDR1 and CDR2 from the germline V gene are DFQATT and SNEGSKA (reference sequence). V was trimmed by 3 bases and J by 6 bases, leaving 9 bases between them. The length of the CDR3 is 11 residues. This CDR3 reads CSARRALEQYF. As DNA, the CDR3 is TGCAGTGCTAGGAGGGCGCTCGAGCAGTACTTC.

The chain uses TRBV5-6 and TRBJ2-7; the D is unclear. The CDR3 length is 13 residues. CDR1 and CDR2 (germline): SGHDT, YYEEEE. Trimming stripped 0 bases from V and 6 bases from J, with 10 bases between. CDR3 sequence: CASSLVVTGEQYF. DNA of the CDR3: TGTGCCAGCAGCTTGGTAGTAACGGGCGAGCAGTACTTC.

This chain connects TRBV6-5 to TRBJ1-2; D is unclear. Looked up from germline, CDR1 is MNHEY and CDR2 is SVGAGI. V lost 0 bases and J lost 7, with 18 bases in between. CDR3 length: 16 residues. The DNA for the CDR3 is TGTGCCAGCAGTTACTCGATGCCCCCTTCACAAGGTGGCTACACCTTC. Residues: CASSYSMPPSQGGYTF.

The V call is TRBV29-1, the J call TRBJ2-7, with D unclear. Trimming took off 4 bases at V and 4 bases at J, with 8 bases between the two ends. This CDR3 has 11 residues. Germline V gene lookup returns CDR1 SQVTM and CDR2 ANQGSEA. The CDR3 sequence: CSVVFGYEQYF. Written as DNA, the CDR3 is TGCAGCGTTGTTTTCGGGTACGAGCAGTACTTC.

The chain is built from TRBV9 and TRBJ2-1, with 8 bases identical to TRBD2. Germline values: CDR1 SGDLS, CDR2 YYNGEE. CDR3 size: 14 residues. The V segment lost 4 bases and the J segment 8 bases; nucleotides outside the gene matches: 8. CDR3 loop: CASSSGGAPDEQFF. The CDR3, as DNA: TGTGCCAGCAGCTCCGGGGGGGCTCCCGATGAGCAGTTCTTC.

V usage is TRBV7-8 and J usage is TRBJ2-7, with 8 positions matching TRBD2. J gave up 4 bases and V 3 bases, and 8 bases lay outside the gene matches. Germline CDR1 reads SGHVS; CDR2 reads FQNEAQ. The CDR3 spans 15 residues. This CDR3 reads CASSFLTSGTYEQYF. The CDR3 DNA reads TGTGCCAGCAGCTTCTTAACTAGCGGCACTTACGAGCAGTACTTC. The variable domain in full, with the rest retrieved from reference TRBV7-8 and TRBJ2-7, is GAGVSQSPRYKVAKRGQDVALRCDPISGHVSLFWYQQALGQGPEFLTYFQNEAQLDKSGLPSDRFFAERPEGSVSTLKIQRTQQEDSAVYLCASSFLTSGTYEQYFGPGTRLTVT.

This clone occurred a few times. V and J are TRBV6-5 and TRBJ1-1; D remains unclear. V lost 4 bases to trimming and J lost 1 base, with 7 bases between them. This CDR3 comprises 13 residues. Germline assignment: CDR1 MNHEY and CDR2 SVGAGI. Here the CDR3 reads CASSLAENTEAFF. CDR3 bases: TGTGCCAGCAGTTTGGCAGAGAACACTGAAGCTTTCTTT.

This clone appeared a few times. V usage is TRBV11-2 and J usage is TRBJ1-2, with unresolved D. Deletions cut 5 bases from V and 3 bases from J, with 16 bases between. From germline, CDR1 is SGHAT and CDR2 FQNNGV. The CDR3 is made up of 15 amino acids. The CDR3 protein is CASSQALFRDYGYTF. CDR3 nucleotides: TGTGCCAGCAGCCAGGCCCTTTTCCGCGACTATGGCTACACCTTC.

The rearrangement joins TRBV5-4 to TRBJ2-5; D remains unclear. Deletions cut 2 bases from V and 0 bases from J, with 17 bases between. The germline CDR1 and CDR2 sequences are SGHNT and YYREEE (reference sequence). This CDR3 has 17 residues. CDR3 sequence reads: CASSFRLVQAHQETQYF. CDR3 nucleotide sequence: TGTGCCAGCAGCTTTAGGCTAGTTCAGGCCCACCAAGAGACCCAGTACTTC.

The rearrangement uses TRBV9 and TRBJ2-7; D possibly matches TRBD1 or TRBD2 (5 bases each). The CDR3 has 15 amino acids. Trimming pared 1 base from V and 6 bases from J, leaving 17 bases between. From germline, CDR1 is SGDLS and CDR2 YYNGEE. CDR3 region: CASSVSPEGPIEQYF. Here the CDR3 DNA reads TGTGCCAGCAGCGTATCTCCAGAGGGACCTATCGAGCAGTACTTC.